This T cell receptor beta chain derives from a study of patients and donors after allogeneic stem cell transplantation (dated by TCRdb to about 2020). Trimming removed 0 bases from V and 3 bases from J; the gene matches leave 9 bases unexplained. Reading the germline V gene gives CDR1 SGHRS and CDR2 YFSETQ. There are 17 amino acids in the CDR3, from cysteine to phenylalanine inclusive. Left in the record is the CDR3 DNA by itself, 51 bases read in frame from the first base. Receptors were amplified or captured by RT-PCR. Instrument used: NextSeq 550. The raw public reads went through TCRdb reprocessing: fastp at Q25, MiXCR clone calling, in-frame beta chains kept. One record per CDR3 amino acid sequence lists the most common genes and DNA. The sample table records 920,000 or so distinct CDR3 sequences; roughly 18% of these occur just once. 6% of the sample is taken by the ten largest. A remark on this clonotype: It lacks a known antigen. Qualities for individual bases were not recorded, and no much larger clone is one base off.

Rearrangement joined TRBV5-1 to TRBJ2-3, with 8 junctional bases fitting TRBD1. Material for sequencing was blood, either unsorted or a sorted T cell fraction (not recorded which). This sequence was found in a human donor who was either an allogeneic HSCT recipient or a stem cell or donor lymphocyte infusion donor (not recorded which). It is not recorded whose cells these are; they may come from a transplant donor. The CDR3 region: CASSLGSGGSRTDTQYF. The nucleotide sequence reads as follows: TGCGCCAGCAGCTTGGGATCAGGGGGCTCCCGGACAGATACGCAGTATTTT.